The 7 T cell receptor beta chains reported below all come from one sample, sequenced in a study of vaccination effects on CD4 cells after COVID-19. TCRdb's copy holds only in-frame clones and misses some; the assay was immunoSEQ multiplex PCR. The sample lists more than 50,000 clones; roughly 79% were seen once. Their antigens are not known. Before any sequencing was done, the ViraFEST assay used viral peptide pools to expand antigen-specific CD4+ T cells. Scientists isolated CD4+ T cells after a roughly 9-day culture period ended. The sequencing here drew on CD4+ T cells from PBMCs cultured with HCoV-229E spike peptides, taken before COVID-19 vaccination. The receptors shown here come from a human donor who received a COVID-19 vaccine.

This chain uses TRBV5-6 with TRBJ2-7; no clear D. Trimming took off 2 bases at V and 0 bases at J, with 12 bases between the two ends. This CDR3 is 15 amino acids long. The germline gives CDR1 SGHDT, CDR2 YYEEEE. The CDR3 sequence: CASSFRGRTSYEQYV. DNA for the CDR3: TGTGCCAGCAGCTTCCGAGGCCGCACCTCCTACGAGCAGTACGTC.

This chain uses TRBV5-1 with TRBJ1-1, with D perhaps matching TRBD1 (5 bases). V shed 2 bases and J shed 0 bases, with 11 bases lying between them. The length of the CDR3 is 15 residues. Germline-derived CDR1 and CDR2 are SGHRS and YFSETQ. CDR3 in amino acids: CASSFSAGVNTEAFF. CDR3 coding DNA: TGCGCCAGCAGCTTCTCGGCGGGGGTGAACACTGAAGCTTTCTTT.

The rearrangement uses TRBV28 and TRBJ2-3; 15 bases agree with TRBD2. The CDR3 runs to 16 residues. With 5 bases clipped from V and 6 bases from J, the junction kept 6 bases outside the gene matches. Germline V gene lookup returns CDR1 MDHEN and CDR2 SYDVKM. The CDR3 loop reads CASSPGLAGGADTQYF. The DNA of the CDR3 is TGTGCCAGCAGTCCGGGACTAGCGGGGGGTGCGGATACGCAGTATTTT.

The chain carries TRBV2 and TRBJ2-1; TRBD2 aligns across 8 bases. Germline values: CDR1 SNHLY, CDR2 FYNNEI. V trimming: 7 bases; J trimming: 7 bases; junction bases outside the gene matches: 12. The CDR3 covers 15 residues. Here the CDR3 DNA reads TGTGCCAGCAACCAAAGGGGACTAGAAATGAATGAGCAGTTCTTC. The encoded protein is CASNQRGLEMNEQFF. Full variable domain (outside the CDR3, taken from reference TRBV2 and TRBJ2-1): EPEVTQTPSHQVTQMGQEVILRCVPISNHLYFYWYRQILGQKVEFLVSFYNNEISEKSEIFDDQFSVERPDGSNFTLKIRSTKLEDSAMYFCASNQRGLEMNEQFFGPGTRLTVL.

This clone was counted a single time. The gene calls are TRBV10-1 and TRBJ2-4; the D gene is possibly TRBD1 (6 bases). CDR1 and CDR2 (germline): WNHNN, SYGVQD (reference sequence). The CDR3 is 13 residues long. V was clipped by 4 bases and J by 6 bases, with 10 bases between them. In nucleotides, the CDR3 is TGCGCCAGCAGTGGCAGGGGCACAAACATTCAGTACTTC. Amino acids: CASSGRGTNIQYF.

Concerning this clone: The same CDR3 arises from other DNA sequences in this sample as well. The chain couples TRBV5-4 to TRBJ2-7, with unresolved D. The CDR3 covers 12 residues. V lost 0 bases, J lost 4 bases, and 5 bases lay in between. The germline V gene encodes CDR1 SGHNT and CDR2 YYREEE (reference sequence). Written as DNA, the CDR3 is TGTGCCAGCAGCTTGGACGGGTACGAGCAGTACGTC. This translates into CASSLDGYEQYV.

This chain joins TRBV19 and TRBJ2-3; D is possibly TRBD2 (7 bases). This CDR3 region has 14 residues. V was clipped by 10 bases and J by 10 bases, with 24 bases between them. Germline values: CDR1 LNHDA, CDR2 SQIVND (reference sequence). This CDR3 reads CATKGGVSGRPQYF. The CDR3 DNA reads TGTGCCACAAAGGGGGGGGTTAGCGGGCGGCCGCAGTATTTT.